The following is a T cell receptor (beta chain) sequence with its context. The CDR3 has 12 residues. Trimming removed 1 base from V and 13 bases from J, with 10 bases in between. CDR1 SGHDN and CDR2 FVKESK come from the germline V gene. The sample belongs to a study of T cell repertoires in cytomegalovirus infection. Study-level information: It can be stated that public TCR beta signatures indicated CMV infection as well as a matching HLA type.

Each CDR3 protein gets one entry after TCRdb re-called the reads with MiXCR. The sample consists of more than 650,000 distinct CDR3 sequences, 35% to 45% of them appearing once. The rearrangement links TRBV14 to TRBJ1-4; D is possibly TRBD1 (5 bases). The TCR comes from a human donor in good health (CMV status not recorded). Some clones in this sample may be carry-over from other donors' samples. Sequenced: PBMCs. CDR3 loop: CASSQGAGTLFF. CDR3 in DNA: TGTGCCAGCAGCCAAGGCGCCGGGACACTGTTTTTT. The full variable domain, rest sourced from reference TRBV14 and TRBJ1-4, is EAGVTQFPSHSVIEKGQTVTLRCDPISGHDNLYWYRRVMGKEIKFLLHFVKESKQDESGMPNNRFLAERTGGTYSTLKVQPAELEDSGVYFCASSQGAGTLFFGSGTQLSVL.